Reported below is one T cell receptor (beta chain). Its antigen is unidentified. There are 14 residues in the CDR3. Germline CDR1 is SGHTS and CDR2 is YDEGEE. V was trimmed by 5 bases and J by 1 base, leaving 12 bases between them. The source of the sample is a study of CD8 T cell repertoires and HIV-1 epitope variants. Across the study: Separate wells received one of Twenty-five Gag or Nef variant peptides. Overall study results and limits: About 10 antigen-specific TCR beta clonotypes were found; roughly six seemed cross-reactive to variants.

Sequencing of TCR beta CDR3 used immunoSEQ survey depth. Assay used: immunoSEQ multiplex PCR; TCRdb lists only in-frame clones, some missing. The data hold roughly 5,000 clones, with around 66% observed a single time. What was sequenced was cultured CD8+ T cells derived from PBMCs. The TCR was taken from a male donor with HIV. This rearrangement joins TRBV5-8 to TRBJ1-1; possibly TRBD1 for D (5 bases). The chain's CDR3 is CASSGGTSNTEAFF. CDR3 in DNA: TGTGCCAGCAGTGGGGGGACTTCGAACACTGAAGCTTTCTTT.